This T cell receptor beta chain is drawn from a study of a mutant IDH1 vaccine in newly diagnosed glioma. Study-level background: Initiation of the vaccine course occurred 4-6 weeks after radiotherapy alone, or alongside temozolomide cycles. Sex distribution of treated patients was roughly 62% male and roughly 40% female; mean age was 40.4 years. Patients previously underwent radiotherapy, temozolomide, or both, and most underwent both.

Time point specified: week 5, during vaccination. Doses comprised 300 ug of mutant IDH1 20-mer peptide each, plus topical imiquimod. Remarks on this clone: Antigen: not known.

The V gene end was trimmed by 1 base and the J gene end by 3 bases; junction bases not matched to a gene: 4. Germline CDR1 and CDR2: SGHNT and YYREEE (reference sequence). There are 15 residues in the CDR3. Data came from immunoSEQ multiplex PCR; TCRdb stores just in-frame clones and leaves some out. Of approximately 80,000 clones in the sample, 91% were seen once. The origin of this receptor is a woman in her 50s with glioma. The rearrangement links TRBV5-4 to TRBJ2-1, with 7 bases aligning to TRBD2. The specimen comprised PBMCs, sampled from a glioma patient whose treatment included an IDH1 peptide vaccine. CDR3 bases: TGTGCCAGCAGCTTGATAGCGGGCCTCTACAATGAGCAGTTCTTC. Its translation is CASSLIAGLYNEQFF. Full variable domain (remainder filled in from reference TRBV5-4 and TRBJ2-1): ETGVTQSPTHLIKTRGQQVTLRCSSQSGHNTVSWYQQALGQGPQFIFQYYREEENGRGNFPPRFSGLQFPNYSSELNVNALELDDSALYLCASSLIAGLYNEQFFGPGTRLTVL.